This T cell receptor (beta chain) was retrieved from a study of cytomegalovirus exposure and HLA in healthy donors. V was shortened by 0 bases and J by 14 bases, with 15 bases between the two germline ends. The germline V gene encodes CDR1 SGHDN and CDR2 FVKESK. This CDR3 contains 13 residues. The PCR contained 60 Vbeta and 13 Jbeta primers. Assay: immunoSEQ multiplex PCR; the TCRdb copy retains only in-frame clones and omits some. This sample has over 100,000 clones, with around three quarters found just once. Whole-study findings and limits: Researchers catalogued approximately 170 TCR beta chains as cytomegalovirus-associated.

Nominally healthy donors provided the samples, though records likely missed some immune exposures. As for this clone: The antigen is unknown.

Sequenced sample: PBMCs. The chain employs TRBV14 and TRBJ2-3, with D perhaps TRBD2 (5 bases). The receptor was derived from a woman in her late teens or twenties in good health and CMV-seropositive. The DNA for the CDR3 is TGTGCCAGCAGCCAAGAGATAGGAGACTATCGGTATTTT. The encoded protein is CASSQEIGDYRYF.